This T cell receptor beta chain is drawn from a study of lymphopenia after photon versus proton radiotherapy (dated by TCRdb to between 2019 and 2020). Background on the whole study: The immunological effects of photon versus proton radiation therapy were compared in patients with gastrointestinal tumors who developed high-grade lymphopenia. The roughly 20 patients in the cohort had gastrointestinal tumors, were treated with either photon or proton therapy, and subsequently developed lymphopenia. The study aimed to characterize how the two radiation modalities differ in their impact on the immune system. General conclusions and limits of the study: Among patients across the cohort who died, overall survival time showed an inverse correlation with a larger post-nadir drop in TCR diversity. Proton-treated patients stayed relatively stable during treatment, while photon-treated patients lost naive T cells and TCR diversity and gained effector/memory populations. The survival association was assessed only in patients who died, and the authors presented better survival with proton therapy as a possibility rather than a demonstrated result. After the lymphocyte count nadir, repertoires from photon-treated patients showed oligoclonal expansion, particularly of CD8+ Temra cells, and this expansion drove the decline in diversity.

The receptor library was made with the immunoSEQ multiplex PCR assay. T cell repertoires were profiled by deep sequencing of rearranged TCR beta loci, alongside multiparametric flow cytometry. Held by TCRdb, this immuneACCESS table contains in-frame sequences only and omits some clones. Under half of the omission traces to an unresolved V gene where checked; the cause of the rest is unknown. Across this sample there are about 83,000 clones, with around 88% seen only once. Jointly, the top ten make up roughly 1.4% of the sample. Notes on this clone: The antigen it recognizes is unknown. No base qualities exist here, and no much larger clone lies one base off it.

Relative to germline, V is 3 bases shorter and J is 5 bases shorter, with 5 bases between their ends. Inclusive of the bounding cysteine and phenylalanine, the CDR3 is 11 residues long. This entry keeps only the CDR3 DNA: 33 bases, framed from base 1. The germline V gene supplies CDR1 SGHRS and CDR2 YFSETQ. Material: peripheral blood, obtained from a patient treated with proton-based radiotherapy. The clonotype originates from a man aged 60 to 75 with pancreatic cancer. The sequence links TRBV5-1 to TRBJ2-5; the D segment cannot be called with confidence. The DNA is TGCGCCAGCAGCTCCGCGGAGACCCAGTACTTC. Its coded protein is CASSSAETQYF.